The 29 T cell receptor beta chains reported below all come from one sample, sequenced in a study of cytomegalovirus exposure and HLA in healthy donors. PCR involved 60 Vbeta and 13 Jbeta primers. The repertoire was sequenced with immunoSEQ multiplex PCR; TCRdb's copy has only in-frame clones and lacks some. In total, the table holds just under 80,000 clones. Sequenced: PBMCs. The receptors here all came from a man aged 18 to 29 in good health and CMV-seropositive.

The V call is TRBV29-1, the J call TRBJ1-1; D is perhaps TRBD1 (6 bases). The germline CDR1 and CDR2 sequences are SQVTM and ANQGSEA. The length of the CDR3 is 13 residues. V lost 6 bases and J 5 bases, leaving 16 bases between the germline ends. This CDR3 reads CSVPGDGETEAFF. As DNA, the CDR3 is TGCAGCGTCCCAGGGGACGGGGAAACTGAAGCTTTCTTT.

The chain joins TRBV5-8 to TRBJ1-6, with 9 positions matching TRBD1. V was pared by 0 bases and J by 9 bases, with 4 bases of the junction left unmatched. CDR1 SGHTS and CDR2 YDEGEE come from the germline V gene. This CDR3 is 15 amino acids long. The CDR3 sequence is CASSLGDRDGSPLHF. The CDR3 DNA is TGTGCCAGCAGCTTGGGGGACAGGGATGGTTCACCCCTCCACTTT.

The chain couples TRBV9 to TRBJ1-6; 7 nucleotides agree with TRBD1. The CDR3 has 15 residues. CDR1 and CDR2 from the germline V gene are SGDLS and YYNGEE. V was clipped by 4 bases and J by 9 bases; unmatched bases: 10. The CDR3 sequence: CASSSAGAGGSPLHF. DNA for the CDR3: TGTGCCAGCAGCTCAGCCGGGGCAGGGGGTTCACCCCTCCACTTT. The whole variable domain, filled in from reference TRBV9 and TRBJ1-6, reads DSGVTQTPKHLITATGQRVTLRCSPRSGDLSVYWYQQSLDQGLQFLIQYYNGEERAKGNILERFSAQQFPDLHSELNLSSLELGDSALYFCASSSAGAGGSPLHFGNGTRLTVT.

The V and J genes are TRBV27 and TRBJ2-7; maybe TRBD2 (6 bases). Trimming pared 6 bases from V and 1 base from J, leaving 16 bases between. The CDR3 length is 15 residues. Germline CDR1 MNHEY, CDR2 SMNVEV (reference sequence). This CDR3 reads CASRTIAVQSYEQYF. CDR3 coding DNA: TGTGCCAGCAGGACTATAGCGGTCCAATCCTACGAGCAGTACTTC.

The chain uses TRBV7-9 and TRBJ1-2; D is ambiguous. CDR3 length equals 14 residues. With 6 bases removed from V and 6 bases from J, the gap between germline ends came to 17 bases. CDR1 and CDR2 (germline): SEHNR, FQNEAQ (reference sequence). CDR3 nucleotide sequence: TGTGCCAGCAGTATCGAGGTGGCGGCGGATGGCTACACCTTC. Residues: CASSIEVAADGYTF.

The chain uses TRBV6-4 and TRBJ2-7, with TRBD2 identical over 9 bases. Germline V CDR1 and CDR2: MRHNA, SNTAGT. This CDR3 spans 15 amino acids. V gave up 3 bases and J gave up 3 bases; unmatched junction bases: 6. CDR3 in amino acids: CASSEEVAGVYEQYF. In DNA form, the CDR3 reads TGTGCCAGCAGTGAGGAGGTAGCGGGAGTCTACGAGCAGTACTTC.

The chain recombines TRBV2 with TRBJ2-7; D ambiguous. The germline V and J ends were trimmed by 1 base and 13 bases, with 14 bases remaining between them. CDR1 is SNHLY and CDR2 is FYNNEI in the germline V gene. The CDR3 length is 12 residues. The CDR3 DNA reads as TGTGCCAGCAGTGAAGATCTGGGCAGGAAATACTTC. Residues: CASSEDLGRKYF.

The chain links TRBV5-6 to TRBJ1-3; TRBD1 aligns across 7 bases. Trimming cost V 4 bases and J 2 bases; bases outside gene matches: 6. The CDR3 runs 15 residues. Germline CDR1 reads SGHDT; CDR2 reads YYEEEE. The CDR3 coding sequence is TGTGCCAGCAGCCAGGGGACAGCTACTGGAAACACCATATATTTT. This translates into CASSQGTATGNTIYF.

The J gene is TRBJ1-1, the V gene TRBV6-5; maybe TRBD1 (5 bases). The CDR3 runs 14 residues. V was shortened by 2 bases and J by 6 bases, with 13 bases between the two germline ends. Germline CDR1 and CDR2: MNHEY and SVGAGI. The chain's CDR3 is CASSYAAGLAEAFF. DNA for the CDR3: TGTGCCAGCAGTTACGCGGCAGGGTTGGCTGAAGCTTTCTTT.

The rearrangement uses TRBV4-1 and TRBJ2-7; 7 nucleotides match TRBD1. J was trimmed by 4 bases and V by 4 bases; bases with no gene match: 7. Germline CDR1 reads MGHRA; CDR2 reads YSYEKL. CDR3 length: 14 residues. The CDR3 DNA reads TGCGCCAGCAGCCCGGGACAGTCGGCTTACGAGCAGTACTTC. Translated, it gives CASSPGQSAYEQYF.

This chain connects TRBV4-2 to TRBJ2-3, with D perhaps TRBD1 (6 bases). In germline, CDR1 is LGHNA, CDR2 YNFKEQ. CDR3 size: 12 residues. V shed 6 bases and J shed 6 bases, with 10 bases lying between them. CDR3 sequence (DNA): TGTGCCAGCAGACTAACAGGGGATACGCAGTATTTT. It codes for CASRLTGDTQYF.

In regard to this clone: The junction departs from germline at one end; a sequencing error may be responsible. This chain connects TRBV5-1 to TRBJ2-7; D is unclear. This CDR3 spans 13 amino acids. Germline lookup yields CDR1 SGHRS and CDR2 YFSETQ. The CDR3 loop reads CARSLTSSYEQYF. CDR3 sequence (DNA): TGCGCCAGAAGCTTGACCAGCTCCTACGAGCAGTACTTC. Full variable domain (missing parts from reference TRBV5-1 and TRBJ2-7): KAGVTQTPRYLIKTRGQQVTLSCSPISGHRSVSWYQQTPGQGLQFLFEYFSETQRNKGNFPGRFSGRQFSNSRSEMNVSTLELGDSALYLCARSLTSSYEQYFGPGTRLTVT.

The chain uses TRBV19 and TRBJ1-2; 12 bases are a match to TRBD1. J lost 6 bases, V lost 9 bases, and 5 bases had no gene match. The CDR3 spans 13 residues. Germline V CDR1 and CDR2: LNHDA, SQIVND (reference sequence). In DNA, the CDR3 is TGTGCCAGCCGGGACAGGGGGCACCATGGCTACACCTTC. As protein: CASRDRGHHGYTF.

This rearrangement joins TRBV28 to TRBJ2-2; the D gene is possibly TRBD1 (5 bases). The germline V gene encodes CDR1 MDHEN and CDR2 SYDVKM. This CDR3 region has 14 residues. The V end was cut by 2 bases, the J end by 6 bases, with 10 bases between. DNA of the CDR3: TGTGCCAGCAGTTTAGGGGCTCGCCCCGGGGAGCTGTTTTTT. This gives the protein CASSLGARPGELFF.

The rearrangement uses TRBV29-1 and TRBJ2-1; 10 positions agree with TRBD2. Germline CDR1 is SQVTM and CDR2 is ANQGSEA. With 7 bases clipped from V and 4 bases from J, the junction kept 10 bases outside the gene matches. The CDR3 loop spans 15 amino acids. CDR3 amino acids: CSASPSGRVYNEQFF. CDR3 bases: TGCAGCGCGTCGCCTAGCGGGAGAGTTTACAATGAGCAGTTCTTC.

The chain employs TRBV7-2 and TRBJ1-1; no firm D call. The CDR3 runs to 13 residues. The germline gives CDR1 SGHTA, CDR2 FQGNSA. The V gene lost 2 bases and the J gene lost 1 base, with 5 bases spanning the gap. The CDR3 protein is CASSLYGNTEAFF. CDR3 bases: TGTGCCAGCAGCTTATACGGGAACACTGAAGCTTTCTTT.

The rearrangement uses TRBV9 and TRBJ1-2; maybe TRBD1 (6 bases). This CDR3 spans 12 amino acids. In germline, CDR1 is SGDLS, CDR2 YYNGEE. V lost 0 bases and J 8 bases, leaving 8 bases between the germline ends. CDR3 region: CASSVGGGGYTF. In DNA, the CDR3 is TGTGCCAGCAGCGTAGGCGGGGGCGGCTACACCTTC.

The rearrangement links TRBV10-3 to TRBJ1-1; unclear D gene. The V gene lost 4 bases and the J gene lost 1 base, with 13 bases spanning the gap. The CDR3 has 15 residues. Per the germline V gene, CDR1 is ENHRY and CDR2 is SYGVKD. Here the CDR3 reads CAISGSSSGNTEAFF. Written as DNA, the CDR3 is TGTGCCATCAGTGGAAGTAGCTCCGGGAACACTGAAGCTTTCTTT.

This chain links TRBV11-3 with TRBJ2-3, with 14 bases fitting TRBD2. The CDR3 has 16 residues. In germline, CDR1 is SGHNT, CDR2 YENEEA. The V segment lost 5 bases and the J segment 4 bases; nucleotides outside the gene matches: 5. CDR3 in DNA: TGTGCCAGCAGCCTAGGGACTAGCGGGAGCCCAGATACGCAGTATTTT. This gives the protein CASSLGTSGSPDTQYF.

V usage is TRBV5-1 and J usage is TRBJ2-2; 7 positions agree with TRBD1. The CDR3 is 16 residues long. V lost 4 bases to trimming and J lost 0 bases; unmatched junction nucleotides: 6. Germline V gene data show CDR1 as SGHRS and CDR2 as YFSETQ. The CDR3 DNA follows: TGCGCCAGCAGCCGGAACAGGGGCGCGAACACCGGGGAGCTGTTTTTT. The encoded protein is CASSRNRGANTGELFF.

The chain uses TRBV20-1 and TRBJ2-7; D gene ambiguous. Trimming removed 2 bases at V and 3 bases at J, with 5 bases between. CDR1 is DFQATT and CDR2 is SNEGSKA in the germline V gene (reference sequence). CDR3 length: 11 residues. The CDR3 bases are TGCAGTGCTAGACTCGGCTACGAGCAGTACTTC. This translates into CSARLGYEQYF.

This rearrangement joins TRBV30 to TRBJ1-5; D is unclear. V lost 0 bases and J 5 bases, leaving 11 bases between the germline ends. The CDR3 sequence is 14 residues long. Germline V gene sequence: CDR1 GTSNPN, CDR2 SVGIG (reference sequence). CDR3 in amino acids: CAWSVRWEDQPQHF. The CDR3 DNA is TGTGCCTGGAGTGTACGTTGGGAGGATCAGCCCCAGCATTTT.

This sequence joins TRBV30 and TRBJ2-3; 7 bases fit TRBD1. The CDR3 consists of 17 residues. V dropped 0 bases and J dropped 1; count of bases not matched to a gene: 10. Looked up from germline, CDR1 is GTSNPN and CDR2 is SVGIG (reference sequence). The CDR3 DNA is TGTGCCTGGAGTGTCCCAGGACAGGTTTTAGGCACAGATACGCAGTATTTT. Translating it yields CAWSVPGQVLGTDTQYF.

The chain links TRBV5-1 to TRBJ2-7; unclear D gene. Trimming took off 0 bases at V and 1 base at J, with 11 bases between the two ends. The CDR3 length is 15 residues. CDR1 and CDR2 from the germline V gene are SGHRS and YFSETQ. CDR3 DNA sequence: TGCGCCAGCAGCTTGGATAACACCCATTCCTACGAGCAGTACTTC. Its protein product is CASSLDNTHSYEQYF.

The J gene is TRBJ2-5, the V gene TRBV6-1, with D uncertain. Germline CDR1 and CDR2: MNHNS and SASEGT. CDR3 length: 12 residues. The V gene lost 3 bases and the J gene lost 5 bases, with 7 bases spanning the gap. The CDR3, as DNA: TGTGCCAGCAGTGATCTCGGGGAGACCCAGTACTTC. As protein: CASSDLGETQYF.

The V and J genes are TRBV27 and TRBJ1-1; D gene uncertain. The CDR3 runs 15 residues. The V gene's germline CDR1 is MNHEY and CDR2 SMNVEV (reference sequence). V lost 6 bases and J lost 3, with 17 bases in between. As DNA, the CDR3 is TGTGCCAGCAGCCTCCGGCCAGTTCGGGACACTGAAGCTTTCTTT. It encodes CASSLRPVRDTEAFF.

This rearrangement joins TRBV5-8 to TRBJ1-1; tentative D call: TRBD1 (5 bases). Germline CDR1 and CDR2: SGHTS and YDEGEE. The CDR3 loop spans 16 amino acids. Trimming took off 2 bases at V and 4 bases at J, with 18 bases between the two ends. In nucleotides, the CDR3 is TGTGCCAGCAGCTTACCGGGACTTCTTCCTACCACTGAAGCTTTCTTT. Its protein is CASSLPGLLPTTEAFF.

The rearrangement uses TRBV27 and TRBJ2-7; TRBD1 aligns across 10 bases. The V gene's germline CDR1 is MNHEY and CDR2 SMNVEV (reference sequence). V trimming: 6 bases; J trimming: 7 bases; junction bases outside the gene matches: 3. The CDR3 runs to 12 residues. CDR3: CASSRDRGEQYF. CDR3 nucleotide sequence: TGTGCCAGCAGCCGGGACAGGGGTGAGCAGTACTTC.

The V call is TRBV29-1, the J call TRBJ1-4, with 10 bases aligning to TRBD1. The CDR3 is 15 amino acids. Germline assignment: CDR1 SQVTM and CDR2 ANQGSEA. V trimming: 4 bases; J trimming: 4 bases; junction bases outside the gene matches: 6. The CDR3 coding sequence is TGCAGCGTTGTTCCCGGACAGGGGGGTAATGAAAAACTGTTTTTT. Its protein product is CSVVPGQGGNEKLFF.